This TCR beta chain was sequenced during a study of T cells in Graves' hyperthyroidism and ophthalmopathy. Researchers took RNA transcripts and amplified the TCR beta CDR3 regions from them. The HTBI primer set served for first-round RT-PCR of the TCR CDR3. TCRdb reanalysed the multiplex PCR reads using MiXCR and keeps one entry per CDR3 protein. The sample includes more than 300,000 distinct CDR3 sequences, 11% to 15% seen only once; the top ten take about 10%. The table lists this clonotype with a few counts. One base away lies a much larger clone, so this may be a sequencing read error. Patients aged 18 to 65 had newly diagnosed hyperthyroidism that had lasted under 2 months. The CDR3 covers 14 residues. Germline trimming cut 4 bases from V and 7 bases from J; bases unmatched to any gene: 8. The V gene's germline CDR1 is MNHEY and CDR2 SVGEGT.

The genes are TRBV6-2 or TRBV6-3 and TRBJ2-7; 9 nucleotides align to TRBD2. The TCR sequence derives from an older woman with Graves' hyperthyroidism. Specimen: blood. CDR3 DNA sequence: TGTGCCAGCAGTTCCACGACTAGCGGAATGGAGCAGTACTTC. Protein product: CASSSTTSGMEQYF.